Below are 32 T cell receptor beta chains sequenced from a single sample in a study of OX40 agonist ivuxolimab in advanced cancers. Produced via immunoSEQ multiplex PCR; TCRdb's table is partial and in-frame only. Of nearly 60,000 clones in the sample, 80% to 90% are singletons; the top ten hold over 3%. The sample in question was CD4+ or CD8+ T cells sorted from blood, obtained in a trial of the OX40 agonist ivuxolimab. These receptors originate from an adult with an advanced solid tumor such as melanoma, head and neck, liver or kidney cancer.

This chain uses TRBV18 with TRBJ2-1; 8 positions match TRBD2. V lost 0 bases to trimming and J lost 2 bases; unmatched junction nucleotides: 0. Germline values: CDR1 KGHSH, CDR2 LQKENI. This CDR3 has 15 residues. The CDR3 coding sequence is TGTGCCAGCTCACCACCTAGCGGGACCTACAATGAGCAGTTCTTC. This translates into CASSPPSGTYNEQFF.

The V and J genes are TRBV7-9 and TRBJ1-5; TRBD1 is a possible D gene (5 bases). CDR1 and CDR2 (germline): SEHNR, FQNEAQ (reference sequence). V was trimmed by 1 base and J by 0 bases, leaving 7 bases between them. CDR3 size: 15 residues. DNA of the CDR3: TGTGCCAGCAGCTTAGGACAGCATAGCAATCAGCCCCAGCATTTT. It translates to CASSLGQHSNQPQHF.

The rearrangement uses TRBV6-5 and TRBJ2-7; TRBD1 agrees at 9 bases. J was trimmed by 6 bases and V by 4 bases; bases with no gene match: 4. The CDR3 loop spans 13 amino acids. CDR1 MNHEY and CDR2 SVGAGI come from the germline V gene. CDR3 sequence reads: CASSSRQGGEQYF. In DNA, the CDR3 is TGTGCCAGCAGTTCGCGACAGGGGGGCGAGCAGTACTTC.

This chain uses TRBV9 with TRBJ2-1, with D uncertain. Germline V gene lookup returns CDR1 SGDLS and CDR2 YYNGEE. This CDR3 has 13 amino acids. The V gene lost 0 bases and the J gene lost 10 bases, with 11 bases spanning the gap. The CDR3 loop reads CASSVATLGEQFF. CDR3 bases: TGTGCCAGCAGCGTAGCTACCCTGGGGGAGCAGTTCTTC. Together with reference TRBV9 and TRBJ2-1, the CDR3 gives the full variable domain: DSGVTQTPKHLITATGQRVTLRCSPRSGDLSVYWYQQSLDQGLQFLIQYYNGEERAKGNILERFSAQQFPDLHSELNLSSLELGDSALYFCASSVATLGEQFFGPGTRLTVL.

The genes are TRBV6-5 and TRBJ2-2; maybe TRBD2 (6 bases). V dropped 1 base and J dropped 7 bases, with 10 bases sitting between them. From germline, CDR1 is MNHEY and CDR2 SVGAGI. CDR3 length: 14 amino acids. The CDR3 region has the DNA TGTGCCAGCAGTTACTATACGGGAGTCGGGGAGCTGTTTTTT. Translating gives CASSYYTGVGELFF.

V gene TRBV7-2 combines with J gene TRBJ2-3; D ambiguous. Per germline, CDR1 SGHTA and CDR2 FQGNSA. This CDR3 region has 11 residues. V was clipped by 2 bases and J by 5 bases, with 2 bases between them. The CDR3, as DNA: TGTGCCAGCAGCTTATTAGATACGCAGTATTTT. Protein product: CASSLLDTQYF. Together with reference TRBV7-2 and TRBJ2-3, the CDR3 gives the full variable domain: GAGVSQSPSNKVTEKGKDVELRCDPISGHTALYWYRQSLGQGLEFLIYFQGNSAPDKSGLPSDRFSAERTGGSVSTLTIQRTQQEDSAVYLCASSLLDTQYFGPGTRLTVL.

The chain couples TRBV4-2 to TRBJ2-5; 8 bases fit TRBD2. Trimming took 4 bases from V and 4 from J; bases not matched to a gene: 23. This CDR3 has 20 residues. Germline V gene data show CDR1 as LGHNA and CDR2 as YNFKEQ. The CDR3 loop reads CASSLEGRLAGTGLGETQYF. CDR3 coding DNA: TGTGCCAGCAGCCTAGAAGGCCGGCTAGCGGGTACCGGCTTGGGAGAGACCCAGTACTTC.

This chain uses TRBV28 with TRBJ2-7; possible D gene TRBD2, 5 bases. V lost 4 bases to trimming and J lost 2 bases, with 24 bases between them. This CDR3 has 18 residues. CDR1 is MDHEN, CDR2 SYDVKM, per germline. CDR3 DNA sequence: TGTGCCAGCAGTTCCAACAACGGACTTCGGAGCTCGCCCTACGAGCAGTACTTC. It codes for CASSSNNGLRSSPYEQYF.

This clone appeared a single time. The chain carries TRBV28 and TRBJ2-7; no definite D call. The CDR3 totals 14 residues. V was pared by 6 bases and J by 6 bases, with 18 bases between. CDR1 is MDHEN, CDR2 SYDVKM, per germline. CDR3 in amino acids: CASRTDGPYREQYF. CDR3 in DNA: TGTGCCAGCAGAACCGACGGCCCTTACCGCGAGCAGTACTTC.

V usage is TRBV7-9 and J usage is TRBJ2-1, with TRBD2 as a possible D gene (5 bases). The CDR3 runs to 14 residues. V was shortened by 0 bases and J by 4 bases, with 7 bases between the two germline ends. Germline assignment: CDR1 SEHNR and CDR2 FQNEAQ (reference sequence). Here the CDR3 reads CASSLAGAYNEQFF. The CDR3 DNA reads TGTGCCAGCAGCTTAGCGGGAGCTTACAATGAGCAGTTCTTC.

The chain has TRBV7-6 and TRBJ2-3; 7 nucleotides line up with TRBD1. The CDR3 loop spans 14 amino acids. The V gene's germline CDR1 is SGHVS and CDR2 FNYEAQ. Trimming cost V 5 bases and J 5 bases; bases outside gene matches: 7. DNA for the CDR3: TGTGCCAGCAGCACGGGACAGCCCTTAGATACGCAGTATTTT. Translation gives CASSTGQPLDTQYF.

The V call is TRBV18, the J call TRBJ1-1; tentative D call: TRBD1 (6 bases). CDR1 and CDR2 (germline): KGHSH, LQKENI. V was shortened by 1 base and J by 0 bases, with 12 bases between the two germline ends. This CDR3 has 16 amino acids. The DNA for the CDR3 is TGTGCCAGCTCACCACAAACAGGGACGATGAACACTGAAGCTTTCTTT. This sequence encodes CASSPQTGTMNTEAFF.

The V gene is TRBV7-2, the J gene TRBJ2-7; 10 nucleotides agree with TRBD1. Germline V CDR1 and CDR2: SGHTA, FQGNSA. There are 14 residues in the CDR3. Unmatched junction bases numbered 3, after V lost 5 bases and J lost 2 bases. This chain's CDR3 is CASSAGQGPYEQYF. Written as DNA, the CDR3 is TGTGCCAGCAGCGCGGGACAGGGGCCCTACGAGCAGTACTTC.

The V gene is TRBV30, the J gene TRBJ2-2; the match to TRBD2 covers 8 bases. Germline V CDR1 and CDR2: GTSNPN, SVGIG (reference sequence). There are 15 residues in the CDR3. V lost 0 bases and J lost 5; bases outside the gene matches: 5. CDR3 in amino acids: CAWSVGTRGTGELFF. CDR3 nucleotide sequence: TGTGCCTGGAGTGTAGGGACTAGAGGAACCGGGGAGCTGTTTTTT.

This chain joins TRBV29-1 and TRBJ2-7; 11 bases are a match to TRBD2. Germline V gene data show CDR1 as SQVTM and CDR2 as ANQGSEA. Trimming cost V 7 bases and J 3 bases; bases outside gene matches: 5. CDR3 length: 13 amino acids. In DNA form, the CDR3 reads TGCAGCGCAAAAGGGACTAGCGGCTACGAGCAGTACTTC. It yields the protein CSAKGTSGYEQYF.

The table lists this clone with a count of one. The chain carries TRBV28 and TRBJ1-2; D gene unclear. The V and J ends lost 6 bases and 4 bases respectively, with 9 bases between them. This CDR3 region has 12 residues. Germline V gene lookup returns CDR1 MDHEN and CDR2 SYDVKM. The DNA for the CDR3 is TGTGCCAGCAGAGACCAAGGCTATGGCTACACCTTC. Translation: CASRDQGYGYTF.

The chain combines TRBV10-3 with TRBJ1-5, with unresolved D. V was trimmed by 0 bases and J by 10 bases, leaving 13 bases between them. This CDR3 comprises 14 residues. CDR1 and CDR2 from the germline V gene are ENHRY and SYGVKD. The CDR3 reads CAISESKGSIPQHF. CDR3 nucleotides: TGTGCCATCAGTGAGTCGAAGGGTAGTATTCCCCAGCATTTT.

The rearrangement uses TRBV7-3 and TRBJ2-7; D may correspond to TRBD1 or TRBD2 (5 bases each). V lost 4 bases and J lost 5, with 15 bases in between. The CDR3 contains 14 residues. Germline assignment: CDR1 SGHTA and CDR2 FQGTGA. DNA of the CDR3: TGTGCCAGCAGCTGCCCACTGGGGACCCACGAGCAGTACTTC. Protein product: CASSCPLGTHEQYF.

This chain uses TRBV4-2 with TRBJ2-3, with TRBD1 identical over 8 bases. Germline loops: CDR1 LGHNA, CDR2 YNFKEQ. J was trimmed by 5 bases and V by 2 bases; bases with no gene match: 6. The CDR3 length is 15 residues. CDR3 coding DNA: TGTGCCAGCAGCCAAACCAGGGGGCAGAAAGATACGCAGTATTTT. Its translation is CASSQTRGQKDTQYF.

The rearrangement joins TRBV2 to TRBJ1-1; unclear D gene. The CDR3 sequence is 14 residues long. Trimming shortened V by 1 base and J by 2 bases, and 8 bases separated the two germline ends. Germline CDR1 is SNHLY and CDR2 is FYNNEI. The CDR3 reads CASSEVSYNTEAFF. The CDR3 DNA follows: TGTGCCAGCAGTGAAGTCTCGTACAACACTGAAGCTTTCTTT.

As to this clone: The junction does not match germline at one end; this may be a read error. This chain uses TRBV6-6 with TRBJ2-5, with D possibly TRBD1 on 6 matching bases. This CDR3 contains 12 residues. The germline V gene encodes CDR1 MNHNY and CDR2 SVGAGI (reference sequence). The CDR3 is CASSEGEEAQYF. The DNA of the CDR3 is TGTGCCAGCAGTGAGGGGGAAGAGGCCCAGTACTTC.

The chain combines TRBV18 with TRBJ2-2; a possible D gene is TRBD1 (6 bases). V lost 3 bases, J lost 0 bases, and 26 bases lay in between. In germline, CDR1 is KGHSH, CDR2 LQKENI. The CDR3 has 21 amino acids. The CDR3 nucleotides are TGTGCCAGCTCACCCAACCGGCGGACCCAGGGGACATACGCGAACACCGGGGAGCTGTTTTTT. Translating it yields CASSPNRRTQGTYANTGELFF.

This chain links TRBV6-1 with TRBJ2-5; 7 nucleotides agree with TRBD1. CDR3 length: 16 residues. V gave up 2 bases and J gave up 5 bases; unmatched junction bases: 11. Per the germline V gene, CDR1 is MNHNS and CDR2 is SASEGT. The CDR3 loop reads CASSEQTGTLRETQYF. CDR3 sequence (DNA): TGTGCCAGCAGTGAACAGACAGGGACCCTCAGGGAGACCCAGTACTTC.

V gene TRBV18 combines with J gene TRBJ2-2; 12 bases are shared with TRBD2. V lost 7 bases, J lost 1 base, and 7 bases stayed unmatched. The CDR3 runs 17 residues. CDR1 is KGHSH and CDR2 is LQKENI in the germline V gene. CDR3 in DNA: TGTGCCAGCTTAAGGACTAGCGGGAATAAGAACACCGGGGAGCTGTTTTTT. Protein: CASLRTSGNKNTGELFF. Using reference TRBV18 and TRBJ2-2 for the parts outside the CDR3, the full variable domain is NAGVMQNPRHLVRRRGQEARLRCSPMKGHSHVYWYRQLPEEGLKFMVYLQKENIIDESGMPKERFSAEFPKEGPSILRIQQVVRGDSAAYFCASLRTSGNKNTGELFFGEGSRLTVL.

The rearrangement links TRBV7-6 to TRBJ2-5, with a tentative D call TRBD1 (6 bases). The V end was cut by 5 bases, the J end by 5 bases, with 15 bases between. From germline, CDR1 is SGHVS and CDR2 FNYEAQ. This CDR3 has 14 residues. The CDR3 sequence: CASSQGHPGETQYF. CDR3 DNA sequence: TGTGCCAGCAGCCAGGGGCATCCTGGGGAGACCCAGTACTTC.

The chain has TRBV5-1 and TRBJ2-1; D uncertain. CDR1 SGHRS and CDR2 YFSETQ come from the germline V gene. The CDR3 runs 14 residues. Between the trimmed V and J ends, which lost 5 bases and 6 bases, there was a span of 15 bases. CDR3 sequence (DNA): TGCGCCAGCAGTGGAAACCAGGTAGTCAATGAGCAGTTCTTC. Its protein product is CASSGNQVVNEQFF.

This clone came up once. The chain uses TRBV7-8 and TRBJ2-5, with D possibly being TRBD1 (6 bases). Judging by the DNA end, TRBJ2-7 fits better; the J call may be wrong. Germline V CDR1 and CDR2: SGHVS, FQNEAQ. The CDR3 totals 15 residues. In DNA, the CDR3 is TGTGCCAGCAGCTTATTACAGGGTCTTTTATACGAGCAGTACTTC. Residues: CASSLLQGLLYEQYF.

This chain connects TRBV7-6 to TRBJ2-7; D is uncertain. The germline CDR1 and CDR2 sequences are SGHVS and FNYEAQ. V was cut by 3 bases and J by 2 bases, with 11 bases left in between. The length of the CDR3 is 14 residues. CDR3 in amino acids: CASSLNDGPYEQYF. Here the CDR3 DNA reads TGTGCCAGCAGCTTGAACGACGGACCCTACGAGCAGTACTTC.

This sequence joins TRBV5-1 and TRBJ2-1; D may be TRBD2 (5 bases). CDR3 length equals 13 residues. Germline V gene data show CDR1 as SGHRS and CDR2 as YFSETQ. Trimming pared 6 bases from V and 7 bases from J, leaving 14 bases between. DNA of the CDR3: TGCGCCAGCAATCCTAGTACGGGGAATGAGCAGTTCTTC. This codes for CASNPSTGNEQFF.

V is TRBV6-5 and J is TRBJ1-6, with 8 bases identical to TRBD1. CDR3 length: 15 residues. Germline V gene lookup returns CDR1 MNHEY and CDR2 SVGAGI. The J segment lost 9 bases and the V segment lost 6 bases, leaving 10 bases of the junction unmatched. CDR3 DNA sequence: TGTGCCAGCAGCTTTGTGACAGGGGCCGCTTCACCCCTCCACTTT. Its translation is CASSFVTGAASPLHF.

The chain combines TRBV19 with TRBJ1-1; no clear D. Germline CDR1 is LNHDA and CDR2 is SQIVND (reference sequence). The CDR3 consists of 16 residues. V was trimmed by 3 bases and J by 4 bases, leaving 18 bases between them. The CDR3 is CASSIPPGRRGTEAFF. CDR3 nucleotides: TGTGCCAGTAGTATCCCCCCGGGTAGGAGAGGCACTGAAGCTTTCTTT.

The V and J genes are TRBV28 and TRBJ2-7; 9 bases match TRBD2. The CDR3 consists of 14 residues. V trimming: 10 bases; J trimming: 4 bases; junction bases outside the gene matches: 11. Germline CDR1 MDHEN, CDR2 SYDVKM. In nucleotides, the CDR3 is TGTGCCACCCAAAAGGCGGGAGGGCCGTACGAGCAGTACTTC. As protein: CATQKAGGPYEQYF.